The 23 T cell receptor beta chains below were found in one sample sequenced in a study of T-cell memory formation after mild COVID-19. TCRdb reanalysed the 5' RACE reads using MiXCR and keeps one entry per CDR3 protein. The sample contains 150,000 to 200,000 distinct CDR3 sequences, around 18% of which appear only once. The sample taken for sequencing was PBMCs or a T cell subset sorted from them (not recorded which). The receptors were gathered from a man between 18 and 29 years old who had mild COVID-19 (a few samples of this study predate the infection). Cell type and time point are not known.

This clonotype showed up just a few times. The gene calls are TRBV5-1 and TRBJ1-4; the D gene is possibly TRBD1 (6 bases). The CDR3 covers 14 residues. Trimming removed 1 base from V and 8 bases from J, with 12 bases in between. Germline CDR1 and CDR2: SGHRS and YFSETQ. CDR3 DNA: TGCGCCAGCAGCTTGAACGGGGGCGGCGAAAAACTGTTTTTT. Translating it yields CASSLNGGGEKLFF.

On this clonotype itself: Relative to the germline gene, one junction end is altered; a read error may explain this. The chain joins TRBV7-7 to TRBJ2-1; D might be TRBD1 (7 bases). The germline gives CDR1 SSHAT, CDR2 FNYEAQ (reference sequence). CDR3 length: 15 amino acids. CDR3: CASSLGQGGLNEQFF. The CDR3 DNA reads TGTGCTAGCAGCTTAGGGCAGGGGGGACTTAATGAGCAGTTCTTC.

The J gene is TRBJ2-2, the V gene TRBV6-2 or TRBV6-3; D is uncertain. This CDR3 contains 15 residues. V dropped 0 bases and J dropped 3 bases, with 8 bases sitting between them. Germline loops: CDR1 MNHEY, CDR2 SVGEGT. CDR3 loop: CASSYSSTDTGELFF. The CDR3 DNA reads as TGTGCCAGCAGTTACTCGTCTACGGACACCGGGGAGCTGTTTTTT.

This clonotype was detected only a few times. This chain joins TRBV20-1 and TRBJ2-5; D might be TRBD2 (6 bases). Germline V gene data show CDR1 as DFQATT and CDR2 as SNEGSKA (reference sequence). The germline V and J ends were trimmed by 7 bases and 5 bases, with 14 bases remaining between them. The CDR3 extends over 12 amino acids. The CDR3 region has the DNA TGCAGTGGAAGTAGAGGGAGGGAGACCCAGTACTTC. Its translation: CSGSRGRETQYF.

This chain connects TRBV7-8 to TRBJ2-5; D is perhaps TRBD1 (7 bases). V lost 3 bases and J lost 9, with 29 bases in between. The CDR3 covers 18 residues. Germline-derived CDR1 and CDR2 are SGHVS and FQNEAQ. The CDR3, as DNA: TGTGCCAGCAGCTTCCCCAGTGGGGACAGTCACTTCGGCGGGGCCCAGTACTTC. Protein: CASSFPSGDSHFGGAQYF.

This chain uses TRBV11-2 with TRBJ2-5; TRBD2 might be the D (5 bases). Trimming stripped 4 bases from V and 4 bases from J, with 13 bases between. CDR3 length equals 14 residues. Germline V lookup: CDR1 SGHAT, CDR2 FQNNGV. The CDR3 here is CASSSTGVVETQYF. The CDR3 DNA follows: TGTGCCAGCAGCTCAACCGGGGTTGTAGAGACCCAGTACTTC.

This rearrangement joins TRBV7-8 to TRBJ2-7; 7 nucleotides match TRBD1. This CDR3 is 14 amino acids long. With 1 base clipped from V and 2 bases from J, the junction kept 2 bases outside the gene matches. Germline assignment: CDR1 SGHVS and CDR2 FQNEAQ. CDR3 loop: CASSLGGTAYEQYV. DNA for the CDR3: TGTGCCAGCAGCTTAGGTGGGACAGCCTACGAGCAGTACGTC.

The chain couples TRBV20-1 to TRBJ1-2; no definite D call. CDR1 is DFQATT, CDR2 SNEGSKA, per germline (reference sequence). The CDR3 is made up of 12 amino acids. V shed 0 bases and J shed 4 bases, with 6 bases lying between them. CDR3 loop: CSARDGLYGYTF. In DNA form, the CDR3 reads TGCAGTGCTAGAGACGGGCTCTATGGCTACACCTTC.

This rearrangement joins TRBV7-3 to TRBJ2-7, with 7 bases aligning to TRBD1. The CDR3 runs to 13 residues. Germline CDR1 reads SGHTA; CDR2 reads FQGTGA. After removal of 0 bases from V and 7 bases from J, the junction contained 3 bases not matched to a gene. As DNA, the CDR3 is TGTGCCAGCAGCTTAACAGGGGGCGGAGAGCAGTACTTC. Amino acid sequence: CASSLTGGGEQYF.

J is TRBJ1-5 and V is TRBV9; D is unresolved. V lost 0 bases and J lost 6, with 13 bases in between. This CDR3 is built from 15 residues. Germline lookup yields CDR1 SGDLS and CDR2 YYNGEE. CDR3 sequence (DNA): TGTGCCAGCAGCGTAGAAGGATCAGGCGTTCAGCCCCAGCATTTT. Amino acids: CASSVEGSGVQPQHF. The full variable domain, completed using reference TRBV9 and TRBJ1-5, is DSGVTQTPKHLITATGQRVTLRCSPRSGDLSVYWYQQSLDQGLQFLIQYYNGEERAKGNILERFSAQQFPDLHSELNLSSLELGDSALYFCASSVEGSGVQPQHFGDGTRLSIL.

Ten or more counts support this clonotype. The CDR3 is CASSLRGFQETQYF. The CDR3 DNA sequence: TGTGCCAGCAGTCTTAGGGGTTTTCAAGAGACCCAGTACTTC. J is TRBJ2-5 and V is TRBV11-1; possibly TRBD1 for D (5 bases). Germline V gives CDR1 SGHAT, CDR2 FQDESV (reference sequence). Trimming took 6 bases from V and 2 from J, leaving 13 bases between them. The CDR3 is made up of 14 amino acids.

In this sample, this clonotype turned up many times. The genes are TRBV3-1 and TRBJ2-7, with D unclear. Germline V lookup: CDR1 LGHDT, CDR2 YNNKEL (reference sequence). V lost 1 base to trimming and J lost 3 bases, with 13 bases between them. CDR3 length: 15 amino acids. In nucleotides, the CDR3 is TGTGCCAGCAGCCAAGGCCTGAGTGCGAGCTACGAGCAGTACTTC. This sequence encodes CASSQGLSASYEQYF.

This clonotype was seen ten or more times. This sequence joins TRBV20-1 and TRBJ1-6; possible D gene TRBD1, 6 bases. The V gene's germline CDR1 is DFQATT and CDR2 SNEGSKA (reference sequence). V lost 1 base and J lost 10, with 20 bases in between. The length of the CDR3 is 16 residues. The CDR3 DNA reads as TGCAGTGCTAGAGTCCCATCAGGGGCGCAAAGGTCACCCCTCCACTTT. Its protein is CSARVPSGAQRSPLHF.

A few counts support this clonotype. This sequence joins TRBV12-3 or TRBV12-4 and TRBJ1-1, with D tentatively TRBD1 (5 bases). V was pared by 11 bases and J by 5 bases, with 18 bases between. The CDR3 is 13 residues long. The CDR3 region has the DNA TGTGCCGTCGGGGCCTTTGAGGGGACTGAAGCTTTCTTT. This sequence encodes CAVGAFEGTEAFF.

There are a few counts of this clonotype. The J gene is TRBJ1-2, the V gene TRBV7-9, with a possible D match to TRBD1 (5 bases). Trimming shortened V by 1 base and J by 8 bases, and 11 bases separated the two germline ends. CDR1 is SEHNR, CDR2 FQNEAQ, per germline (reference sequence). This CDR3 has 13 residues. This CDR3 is CASSLEGDVGYTF. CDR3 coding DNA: TGTGCCAGCAGCTTAGAAGGGGACGTCGGCTACACCTTC.

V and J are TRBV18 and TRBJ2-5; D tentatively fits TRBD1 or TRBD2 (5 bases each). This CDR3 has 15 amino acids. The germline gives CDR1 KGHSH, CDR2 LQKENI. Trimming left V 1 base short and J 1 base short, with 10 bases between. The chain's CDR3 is CASSPRWGFQETQYF. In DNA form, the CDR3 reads TGTGCCAGCTCACCACGATGGGGGTTCCAAGAGACCCAGTACTTC.

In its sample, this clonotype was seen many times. CDR3 amino acids: CASSEDRGPYGYTF. For the CDR3, the DNA is TGCGCCAGCAGCGAGGACAGGGGGCCTTATGGCTACACCTTC. V usage is TRBV5-1 and J usage is TRBJ1-2; 11 positions agree with TRBD1. The ends lost 4 bases at V and 5 bases at J; junction bases unmatched: 4. This CDR3 is built from 14 residues. Per the germline V gene, CDR1 is SGHRS and CDR2 is YFSETQ.

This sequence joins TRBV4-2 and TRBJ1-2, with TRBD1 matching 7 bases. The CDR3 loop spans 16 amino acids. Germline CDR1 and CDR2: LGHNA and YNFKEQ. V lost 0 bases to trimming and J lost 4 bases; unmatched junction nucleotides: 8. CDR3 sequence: CASSQDLRGDSYGYTF. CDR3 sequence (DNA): TGTGCCAGCAGCCAAGATTTGCGGGGGGACAGCTATGGCTACACCTTC.

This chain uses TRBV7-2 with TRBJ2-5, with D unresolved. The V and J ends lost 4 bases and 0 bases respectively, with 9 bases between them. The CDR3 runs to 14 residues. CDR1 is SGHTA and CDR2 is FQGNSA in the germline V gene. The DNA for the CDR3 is TGTGCCAGCAGCTACTACAAGGACCAAGAGACCCAGTACTTC. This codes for CASSYYKDQETQYF.

The CDR3 here is CASSVLGGTGVEQYF. The CDR3 DNA reads as TGTGCCAGCAGCGTCCTGGGCGGGACAGGGGTCGAGCAGTACTTC. The rearrangement joins TRBV9 to TRBJ2-7, with TRBD1 matching 10 bases. CDR3 length: 15 residues. Trimming took 2 bases from V and 6 from J; bases not matched to a gene: 8. CDR1 and CDR2 (germline): SGDLS, YYNGEE. Using reference TRBV9 and TRBJ2-7 for the parts outside the CDR3, the full variable domain is DSGVTQTPKHLITATGQRVTLRCSPRSGDLSVYWYQQSLDQGLQFLIQYYNGEERAKGNILERFSAQQFPDLHSELNLSSLELGDSALYFCASSVLGGTGVEQYFGPGTRLTVT.

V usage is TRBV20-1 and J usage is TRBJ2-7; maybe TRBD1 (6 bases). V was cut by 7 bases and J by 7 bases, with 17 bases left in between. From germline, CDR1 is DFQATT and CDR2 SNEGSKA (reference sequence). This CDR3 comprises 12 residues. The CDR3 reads CSVRGIAREQYV. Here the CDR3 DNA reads TGCAGTGTAAGGGGGATAGCGAGGGAGCAGTACGTC.

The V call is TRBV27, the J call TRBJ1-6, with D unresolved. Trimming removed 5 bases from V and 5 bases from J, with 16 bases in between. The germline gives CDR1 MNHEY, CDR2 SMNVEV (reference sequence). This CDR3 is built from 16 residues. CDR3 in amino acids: CASSTPPQLNNSPLHF. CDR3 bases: TGTGCCAGCAGTACACCCCCTCAGCTAAATAATTCACCCCTCCACTTT.

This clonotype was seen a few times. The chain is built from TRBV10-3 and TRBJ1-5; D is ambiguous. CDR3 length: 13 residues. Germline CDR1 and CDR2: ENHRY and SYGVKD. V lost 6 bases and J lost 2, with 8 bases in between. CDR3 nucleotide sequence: TGTGCCATCAGGAGGGAGGGCAATCAGCCCCAGCATTTT. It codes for CAIRREGNQPQHF.